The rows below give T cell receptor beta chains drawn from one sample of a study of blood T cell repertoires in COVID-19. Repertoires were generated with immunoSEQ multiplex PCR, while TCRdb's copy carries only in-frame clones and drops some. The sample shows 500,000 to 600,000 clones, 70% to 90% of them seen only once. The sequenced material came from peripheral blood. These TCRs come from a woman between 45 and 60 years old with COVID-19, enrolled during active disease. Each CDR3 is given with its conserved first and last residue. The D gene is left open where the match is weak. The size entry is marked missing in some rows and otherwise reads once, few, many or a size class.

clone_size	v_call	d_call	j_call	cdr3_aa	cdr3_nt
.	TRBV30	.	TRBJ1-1	CAWNRLPNTEAFF	TGTGCCTGGAACAGGCTCCCGAACACTGAAGCTTTCTTT
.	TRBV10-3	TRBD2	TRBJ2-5	CAISEEASGDQETQYF	TGTGCCATCAGTGAGGAGGCTAGCGGGGATCAAGAGACCCAGTACTTC
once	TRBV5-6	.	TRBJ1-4	CASSPGPGILNEKLFF	TGTGCCAGCAGCCCAGGACCAGGGATCCTAAATGAAAAACTGTTTTTT
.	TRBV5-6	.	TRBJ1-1	CASSPRDGGNTEAFF	TGTGCCAGCAGCCCCCGGGACGGGGGGAACACTGAAGCTTTCTTT
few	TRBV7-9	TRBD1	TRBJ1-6	CASSLRTGGDSPLHF	TGTGCCAGCAGCTTACGGACAGGGGGGGATTCACCCCTCCACTTT
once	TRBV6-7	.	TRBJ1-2	CASSYPTGNRKYGYTF	TGTGCCAGCAGTTACCCCACAGGGAACAGGAAATATGGCTACACCTTC
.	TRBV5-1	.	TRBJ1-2	CASNRGDYGYTF	TGCGCCAGCAATCGGGGAGACTATGGCTACACCTTC
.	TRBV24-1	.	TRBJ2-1	CATSGSSYNEQFF	TGTGCCACCTCGGGGAGCTCCTACAATGAGCAGTTCTTC
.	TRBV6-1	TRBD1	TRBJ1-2	CASSEGDRVYGYTF	TGTGCCAGCAGTGAAGGGGACAGGGTATATGGCTACACCTTC
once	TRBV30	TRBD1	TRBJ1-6	CAWRGTGVFSPLHF	TGTGCCTGGAGGGGGACAGGGGTCTTTTCACCCCTCCACTTT
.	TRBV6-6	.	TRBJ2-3	CASIGGLKDTQYF	TGTGCCAGCATCGGGGGACTGAAGGATACGCAGTATTTT
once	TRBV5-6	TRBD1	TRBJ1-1	CASRDRETEAFF	TGTGCCAGCCGGGACAGGGAGACTGAAGCTTTCTTT
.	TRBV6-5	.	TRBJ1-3	CASSQSSDSPDF	TGTGCCAGCAGTCAGTCCTCGGACAGCCCCGATTTT
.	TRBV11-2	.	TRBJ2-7	CASSSRGTSSYEQYF	TGTGCCAGCAGCTCCCGCGGGACTTCCTCCTACGAGCAGTACTTC
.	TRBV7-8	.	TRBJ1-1	CASSAYREGTEAFF	TGTGCCAGCAGCGCATACAGGGAGGGGACTGAAGCTTTCTTT
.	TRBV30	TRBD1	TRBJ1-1	CAWRFRDRMNTEAFF	TGTGCCTGGAGGTTCCGGGACAGGATGAACACTGAAGCTTTCTTT
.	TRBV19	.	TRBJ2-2	CASSIRVGLREATGELFF	TGTGCCAGTAGTATCCGCGTGGGACTCCGAGAAGCCACCGGGGAGCTGTTTTTT
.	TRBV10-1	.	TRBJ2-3	CASSLYVTDTQYF	TGCGCCAGCAGTTTATATGTCACAGATACGCAGTATTTT
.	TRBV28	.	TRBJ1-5	CANQGENQPQHF	TGTGCCAATCAGGGCGAGAATCAGCCCCAGCATTTT
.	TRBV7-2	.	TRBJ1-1	CASSLQANTEAFF	TGTGCCAGCAGCCTTCAGGCGAACACTGAAGCTTTCTTT
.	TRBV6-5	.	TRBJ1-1	CASSYSIRGFHTEAFF	TGTGCCAGCAGTTACTCGATTCGGGGTTTCCACACTGAAGCTTTCTTT
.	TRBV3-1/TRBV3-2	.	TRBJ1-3	CASSQRSIRGGNTIYF	TGTGCCAGCAGCCAACGTTCTATAAGGGGCGGCAACACCATATATTTT
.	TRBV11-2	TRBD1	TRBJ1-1	CASSSPLRGHTEAFF	TGTGCCAGCAGCTCCCCGCTCAGGGGGCACACTGAAGCTTTCTTT
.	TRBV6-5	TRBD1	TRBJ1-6	CASSSAGTAYNSPLHF	TGTGCCAGCAGTTCCGCCGGGACAGCATATAATTCACCCCTCCACTTT
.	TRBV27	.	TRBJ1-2	CASSPKGFRGGSYGYTF	TGTGCCAGCAGTCCTAAAGGGTTTCGGGGGGGGAGCTATGGCTACACCTTC
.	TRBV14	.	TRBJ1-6	CASSQDPPDTLHF	TGTGCCAGCAGCCAAGATCCCCCGGACACCCTCCACTTT
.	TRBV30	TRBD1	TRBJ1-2	CAWTTGGYGYTF	TGTGCCTGGACCACAGGGGGGTATGGCTACACCTTC
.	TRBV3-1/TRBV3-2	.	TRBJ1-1	CASSRQLNTEAFF	TGTGCCAGCAGCCGACAGTTGAACACTGAAGCTTTCTTT
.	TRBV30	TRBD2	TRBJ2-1	CAWSQGGTYNEQFF	TGTGCCTGGAGTCAGGGAGGGACCTACAATGAGCAGTTCTTC
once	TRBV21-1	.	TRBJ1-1	CASSKSAGALTEAFF	TGTGCCAGCAGCAAATCGGCAGGGGCCCTCACTGAAGCTTTCTTT
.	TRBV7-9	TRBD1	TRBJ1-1	CASSRDRGMNTEAFF	TGTGCCAGCAGCCGTGACAGGGGTATGAACACTGAAGCTTTCTTT
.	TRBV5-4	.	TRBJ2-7	CASSLARGPYEQYF	TGTGCCAGCAGCTTGGCCAGGGGTCCCTACGAGCAGTACTTC
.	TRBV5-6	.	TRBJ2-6	CASSPTGQIWVLTF	TGTGCCAGCAGCCCGACAGGCCAGATCTGGGTCCTGACTTTC
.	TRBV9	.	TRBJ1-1	CASSGWDTNTEAFF	TGTGCCAGCAGCGGATGGGACACCAACACTGAAGCTTTCTTT
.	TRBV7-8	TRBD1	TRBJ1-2	CASSPRGGQGASGYTF	TGTGCCAGCAGCCCAAGGGGGGGACAGGGGGCGTCCGGCTACACCTTC
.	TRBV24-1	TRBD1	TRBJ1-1	CATTITGQAGALNTEAFF	TGTGCCACCACCATAACCGGACAGGCCGGGGCGTTGAACACTGAAGCTTTCTTT
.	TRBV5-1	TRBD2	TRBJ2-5	CASSLPSGYQETQYF	TGCGCCAGCAGCTTGCCTAGCGGGTACCAAGAGACCCAGTACTTC
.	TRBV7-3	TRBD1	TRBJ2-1	CASSSGTDYNEQFF	TGTGCCAGCAGTTCCGGGACAGACTACAATGAGCAGTTCTTC
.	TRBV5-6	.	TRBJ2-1	CASSLASSDEQFF	TGTGCCAGCAGCTTGGCTAGCTCGGATGAGCAGTTCTTC
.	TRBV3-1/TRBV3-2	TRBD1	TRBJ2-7	CASSQRDRGLGEQYF	TGTGCCAGCAGCCAACGGGACAGGGGATTGGGAGAGCAGTACTTC
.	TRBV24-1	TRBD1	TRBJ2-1	CATGSGTGDYNEQFF	TGTGCCACCGGAAGCGGGACAGGGGACTACAATGAGCAGTTCTTC
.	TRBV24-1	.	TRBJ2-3	CATSDPATGTDTQYF	TGTGCCACCAGTGACCCCGCTACTGGCACAGATACGCAGTATTTT
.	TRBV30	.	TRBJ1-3	CAWSPRAGRNTIYF	TGTGCCTGGAGTCCACGGGCGGGCAGAAACACCATATATTTT
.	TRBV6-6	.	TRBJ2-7	CASSSGTKSWVGEQYF	TGTGCCAGCAGCTCCGGGACAAAATCTTGGGTAGGAGAGCAGTACTTC
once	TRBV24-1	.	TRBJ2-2	CATSDSRGTGELFF	TGTGCCACCAGTGATTCACGGGGGACCGGGGAGCTGTTTTTT
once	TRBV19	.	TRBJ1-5	CATSADPNQPQHF	TGTGCCACCTCAGCGGATCCGAATCAGCCCCAGCATTTT
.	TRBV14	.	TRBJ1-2	CASSQGARGYGYTF	TGTGCCAGCAGCCAAGGCGCACGGGGCTATGGCTACACCTTC
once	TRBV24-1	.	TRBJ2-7	CATSDSAGLGEQYF	TGTGCCACCAGTGATTCGGCAGGGCTGGGCGAGCAGTACTTC
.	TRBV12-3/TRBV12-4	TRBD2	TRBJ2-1	CASRRGVDNEQFF	TGTGCCAGCAGGCGGGGGGTCGACAATGAGCAGTTCTTC
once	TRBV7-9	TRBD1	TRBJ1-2	CASSFRGDGYTF	TGTGCCAGCAGCTTCAGGGGGGATGGCTACACCTTC
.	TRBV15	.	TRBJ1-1	CATSRVVSVTEAFF	TGTGCCACCAGCAGAGTAGTGTCTGTAACTGAAGCTTTCTTT
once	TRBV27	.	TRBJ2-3	CASSFKEAQYF	TGTGCCAGCAGTTTTAAGGAGGCGCAGTATTTT
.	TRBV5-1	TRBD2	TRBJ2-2	CASSLVVGTSGPNTGELFF	TGCGCCAGCAGCTTGGTAGTAGGGACTAGCGGCCCGAACACCGGGGAGCTGTTTTTT
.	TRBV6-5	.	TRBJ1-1	CASSWEVQGRTEAFF	TGTGCCAGCAGTTGGGAAGTACAGGGCCGCACTGAAGCTTTCTTT
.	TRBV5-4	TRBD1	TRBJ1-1	CASSGEVTGVSNEAFF	TGTGCCAGCAGCGGAGAGGTGACAGGGGTGAGTAATGAAGCTTTCTTT
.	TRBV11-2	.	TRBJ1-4	CASSWAGGEYEKLFF	TGTGCCAGCAGCTGGGCCGGGGGTGAATATGAAAAACTGTTTTTT
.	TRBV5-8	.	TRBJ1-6	CASSYPSGNSPLHF	TGTGCCAGCAGCTATCCATCGGGTAATTCACCCCTCCACTTT